This TCR beta chain emerged from a study of T cells after yellow fever vaccination. Study-wide background: Researchers used SMART-Seq v4 Ultra Low Input to prepare fractions that had low cell numbers. Study-wide findings and caveats: Most clones from primary vaccination were detected again post-booster (about 95% CD4, around 88% CD8). Abundant bulk-population clonotypes could contaminate the FACS-sorted repertoires. Peaking on day 5 versus 15, the secondary response was faster but weaker.

One entry per CDR3 protein results from TCRdb running MiXCR on the 5' RACE reads. The sample gives some 600,000 distinct CDR3 sequences, 17% of which show up once; roughly 17% is in the top ten. The sample holds many counts of this clonotype. Its antigen is currently unknown. Here the sequenced sample was PBMCs, taken 4 to 6 days after the first yellow fever vaccination. The receptor was derived from a man between 18 and 35 years old who received the YFV17D yellow fever vaccine.

This chain's CDR3 is CASSLARGPNEQFF. CDR3 DNA: TGTGCCAGCAGCTTAGCGCGGGGCCCCAATGAGCAGTTCTTC. This sequence joins TRBV7-2 and TRBJ2-1; possibly TRBD2 for D (6 bases). The CDR3 runs 14 residues. Germline assignment: CDR1 SGHTA and CDR2 FQGNSA. V was pared by 0 bases and J by 6 bases, with 9 bases between.